This T cell receptor beta chain was captured in a study of CD8+ T cells in alopecia areata. CDR1 is SNHLY, CDR2 FYNNEI, per germline. Trimming took 3 bases from V and 2 from J, leaving 2 bases between them. The CDR3 loop spans 11 amino acids. After isolation, RNA underwent reverse transcription to generate cDNA as the sequencing template. Only in-frame clones appear in the TCRdb table, and some are missing; sequencing was by immunoSEQ multiplex PCR. The data contain 95,000 to 120,000 clones, roughly 50% of them singletons. Concerning this clone itself: The sample holds other DNA sequences that translate to the same CDR3.

Treatment reported: oral pan-JAK inhibitor, 5-10 mg twice daily. The sample consisted of CD4+ T cells sorted from blood, taken at week 24, from a patient treated with tofacitinib. This TCR derives from a human donor with alopecia areata. The rearrangement links TRBV2 to TRBJ2-7; no clear D gene. The CDR3 nucleotides read TGTGCCAGCAGTGAGGCCTACGAGCAGTACTTC. It translates to CASSEAYEQYF.